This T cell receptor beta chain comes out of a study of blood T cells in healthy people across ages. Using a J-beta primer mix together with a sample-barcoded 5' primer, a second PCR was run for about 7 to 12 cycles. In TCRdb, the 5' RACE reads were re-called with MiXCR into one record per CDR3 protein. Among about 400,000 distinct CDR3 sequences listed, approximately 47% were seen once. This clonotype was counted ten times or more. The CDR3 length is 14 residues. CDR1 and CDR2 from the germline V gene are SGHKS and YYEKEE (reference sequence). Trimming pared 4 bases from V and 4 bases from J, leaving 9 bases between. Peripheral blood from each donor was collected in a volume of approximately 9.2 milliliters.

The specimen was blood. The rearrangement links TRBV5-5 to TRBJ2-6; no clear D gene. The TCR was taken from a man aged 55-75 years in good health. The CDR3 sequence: CASSHPGGANVLTF. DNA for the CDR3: TGTGCCAGCAGCCATCCCGGGGGGGCCAACGTCCTGACTTTC.